Following are 14 T cell receptor beta chains from one sample sequenced in a study of cytotoxic CD8 clonotypes in ibrutinib-treated CLL. Using immunoSEQ multiplex PCR, the repertoire was profiled, and TCRdb retains in-frame clones only, with some absent. The table records about 160,000 clones, roughly 80% of them present only once. The sequencing here drew on PBMCs, taken after 24 months of ibrutinib treatment. The receptors here all came from a human donor with chronic lymphocytic leukemia.

The CDR3 DNA sequence: TGTGCCAGCAGTATCGGGACAACCGGGGAGCTGTTTTTT. Residues: CASSIGTTGELFF. The chain recombines TRBV2 with TRBJ2-2; the D gene is possibly TRBD1 (6 bases). Trimming stripped 5 bases from V and 5 bases from J, with 9 bases between. The CDR3 consists of 13 residues. Germline values: CDR1 SNHLY, CDR2 FYNNEI.

The chain uses TRBV11-2 and TRBJ1-1, with D possibly TRBD1 on 5 matching bases. V lost 0 bases and J 4 bases, leaving 15 bases between the germline ends. Germline V gene sequence: CDR1 SGHAT, CDR2 FQNNGV. The CDR3 is 16 residues long. This CDR3 reads CASSLESGRGSTEAFF. The CDR3 DNA sequence: TGTGCCAGCAGCTTAGAGAGTGGCCGGGGGAGCACTGAAGCTTTCTTT.

The V and J genes are TRBV20-1 and TRBJ2-5, with D hard to call. The CDR3 spans 10 residues. From germline, CDR1 is DFQATT and CDR2 SNEGSKA (reference sequence). Trimming shortened V by 3 bases and J by 7 bases, and 6 bases separated the two germline ends. This CDR3 is CSASVRTQYF. The CDR3 DNA follows: TGCAGTGCTAGTGTCCGGACCCAGTACTTC.

The chain recombines TRBV7-9 with TRBJ1-2, with D maybe TRBD1 (6 bases). V gave up 5 bases and J gave up 3 bases, with 16 bases separating them. The V gene's germline CDR1 is SEHNR and CDR2 FQNEAQ (reference sequence). The CDR3 loop spans 15 amino acids. This CDR3 reads CASSRGTTVDYGYTF. CDR3 in DNA: TGTGCCAGCAGCCGGGGGACAACAGTAGACTATGGCTACACCTTC.

This clone was detected once. The V gene is TRBV7-9, the J gene TRBJ1-3; 7 bases line up with TRBD1. Germline CDR1 and CDR2: SEHNR and FQNEAQ (reference sequence). Losses at the gene ends were 4 bases for V and 4 bases for J; bases not matched to a gene: 16. This CDR3 spans 18 amino acids. CDR3 region: CASSWERGRGRQGNTIYF. The CDR3 region has the DNA TGTGCCAGCAGCTGGGAACGGGGCAGGGGGAGGCAAGGAAACACCATATATTTT.

This clone was seen more than once but under ten times. The chain combines TRBV11-3 with TRBJ2-3, with D perhaps TRBD1 or TRBD2 (5 bases each). This CDR3 has 14 residues. The germline gives CDR1 SGHNT, CDR2 YENEEA. Trimming shortened V by 5 bases and J by 2 bases, and 11 bases separated the two germline ends. The DNA of the CDR3 is TGTGCCAGCAGCAGAGGGGACCCCACAGATACGCAGTATTTT. This encodes CASSRGDPTDTQYF.

This chain joins TRBV11-2 and TRBJ2-1, with 13 nucleotides matching TRBD2. CDR3 size: 15 residues. V dropped 4 bases and J dropped 8; count of bases not matched to a gene: 5. Germline-derived CDR1 and CDR2 are SGHAT and FQNNGV. CDR3 DNA sequence: TGTGCCAGCAGCTCCCCCGGGACTAGCGGGGATGAGCAGTTCTTC. This codes for CASSSPGTSGDEQFF.

The rearrangement links TRBV9 to TRBJ2-3, with D possibly being TRBD2 (5 bases). V was pared by 0 bases and J by 4 bases, with 18 bases between. Looked up from germline, CDR1 is SGDLS and CDR2 is YYNGEE. CDR3 length equals 17 residues. The CDR3 reads CASSVGHGLAGADTQYF. CDR3 nucleotides: TGTGCCAGCAGCGTAGGTCATGGACTTGCGGGTGCAGATACGCAGTATTTT.

The J gene is TRBJ2-1, the V gene TRBV10-3; 8 bases fit TRBD1. The germline V gene encodes CDR1 ENHRY and CDR2 SYGVKD. V lost 3 bases, J lost 3 bases, and 7 bases stayed unmatched. CDR3 length equals 16 residues. The CDR3 sequence: CAISDDRGWDYNEQFF. The CDR3 nucleotides are TGTGCCATCAGTGACGACAGGGGCTGGGACTACAATGAGCAGTTCTTC.

This chain links TRBV28 with TRBJ1-1; D is possibly TRBD1 (6 bases). V was pared by 3 bases and J by 2 bases, with 13 bases between. The CDR3 runs to 15 residues. The germline gives CDR1 MDHEN, CDR2 SYDVKM. This CDR3 reads CASSFLAGGNTEAFF. CDR3 bases: TGTGCCAGCAGTTTTCTAGCTGGGGGCAACACTGAAGCTTTCTTT.

This clone was seen a few times. The chain couples TRBV11-1 to TRBJ2-7, with 10 bases aligning to TRBD2. Germline V CDR1 and CDR2: SGHAT, FQDESV (reference sequence). With V trimmed by 5 bases and J by 3 bases, 1 base remained unmatched. The CDR3 length is 13 residues. The CDR3 region has the DNA TGTGCCAGCAGCCGACTAGCGGGCTACGAGCAGTACTTC. Translated, it gives CASSRLAGYEQYF.

The chain carries TRBV28 and TRBJ2-7; 8 bases are shared with TRBD2. The CDR3 extends over 15 amino acids. V lost 6 bases and J lost 5; bases outside the gene matches: 12. CDR1 and CDR2 from the germline V gene are MDHEN and SYDVKM. The CDR3, as DNA: TGTGCCAGCAGAGCGAGCGGGAGCGGAGCTAACGAGCAGTACTTC. It encodes CASRASGSGANEQYF.

The chain couples TRBV4-2 to TRBJ2-7, with D possibly matching TRBD2 (6 bases). CDR3 size: 16 residues. Germline CDR1 LGHNA, CDR2 YNFKEQ. Deletions cut 3 bases from V and 8 bases from J, with 23 bases between. Here the CDR3 DNA reads TGTGCCAGCAGCCATAAGGGGAGGAGCGGTCTACGAAAGCAGTACTTC. It is translated as CASSHKGRSGLRKQYF.

The V call is TRBV5-5, the J call TRBJ1-1; D remains ambiguous. Germline V gives CDR1 SGHKS, CDR2 YYEKEE (reference sequence). The CDR3 has 13 amino acids. Trimming removed 1 base at V and 2 bases at J, with 6 bases between. The CDR3 DNA reads as TGTGCCAGCAGCTTGACAACAAACACTGAAGCTTTCTTT. This gives the protein CASSLTTNTEAFF.